The 10 T cell receptor beta chains in this list originate from one sample, sequenced in a study of regulatory T cells in long-lasting Graves disease. Time point here: persistent/refractory GD, antithyroid drugs over 5 years with positive TRAb. The TCR library was prepared using RNA isolated from PBMCs. Both iRepertoire HTBI primers and Arm-PCR of CDR3 regions were used to build the TCR beta libraries. MiXCR, run by TCRdb on the multiplex PCR reads, gives a single entry per CDR3 protein. The repertoire holds 310,000 or so distinct CDR3 sequences, with around 20% as singletons. Sequenced here: peripheral blood mononuclear cells (PBMCs), sampled when the disease was refractory, from a patient treated with antithyroid drugs. The receptor source for this set is a female donor with Graves disease.

At least ten counts were recorded for this clonotype. The V call is TRBV20-1, the J call TRBJ2-7; 9 bases map to TRBD1. Unmatched junction bases numbered 6, after V lost 6 bases and J lost 3 bases. CDR1 DFQATT and CDR2 SNEGSKA come from the germline V gene (reference sequence). The CDR3 spans 13 residues. Here the CDR3 reads CSAQGQGSYEQYF. CDR3 sequence (DNA): TGCAGTGCGCAGGGACAGGGTAGCTACGAGCAGTACTTC.

The gene calls are TRBV7-8 and TRBJ2-2; the match to TRBD2 covers 8 bases. The CDR3 is 17 residues long. The J segment lost 0 bases and the V segment lost 1 base, leaving 4 bases of the junction unmatched. Germline V gene lookup returns CDR1 SGHVS and CDR2 FQNEAQ. Written as DNA, the CDR3 is TGTGCCAGCAGCTTAGTCTCGGGAGGGACGAACACCGGGGAGCTGTTTTTT. It codes for CASSLVSGGTNTGELFF.

The J gene is TRBJ1-6, the V gene TRBV9; 7 positions match TRBD1. The CDR3 is made up of 18 amino acids. Germline lookup yields CDR1 SGDLS and CDR2 YYNGEE. The J segment lost 6 bases and the V segment lost 1 base, leaving 13 bases of the junction unmatched. CDR3 sequence (DNA): TGTGCCAGCAGCGTATGGGGACAGCCCTCCCTTATTAATTCACCCCTCCACTTT. Its protein product is CASSVWGQPSLINSPLHF.

In this sample, this clonotype turned up a few times. The V call is TRBV11-1, the J call TRBJ2-7; a possible D gene is TRBD1 (5 bases). CDR1 SGHAT and CDR2 FQDESV come from the germline V gene (reference sequence). Trimming took 8 bases from V and 2 from J, leaving 19 bases between them. This CDR3 is built from 15 residues. CDR3 in amino acids: CASSPEWGAPYEQYF. The CDR3 DNA follows: TGTGCCAGCTCCCCCGAGTGGGGCGCTCCCTACGAGCAGTACTTC.

This clonotype was counted at least ten times. V is TRBV15 and J is TRBJ1-1; 7 bases agree with TRBD1. Germline trimming cut 5 bases from V and 3 bases from J; bases unmatched to any gene: 3. This CDR3 region has 13 residues. In germline, CDR1 is LNHNV, CDR2 YYDKDF (reference sequence). The CDR3 here is CATSPDRYTEAFF. The CDR3 DNA reads as TGTGCCACCAGCCCGGACAGGTACACTGAAGCTTTCTTT.

This clonotype was counted many times. J is TRBJ2-7 and V is TRBV7-2, with D perhaps TRBD1 (5 bases). The CDR3 runs 15 residues. Germline lookup yields CDR1 SGHTA and CDR2 FQGNSA. Trimming removed 10 bases at V and 2 bases at J, with 21 bases between. CDR3 coding DNA: TGTGCCACCGCCCTGATGGACAATTCTCCCTACGAGCAGTACTTC. Its protein product is CATALMDNSPYEQYF.

V and J are TRBV29-1 and TRBJ2-7, with 10 nucleotides matching TRBD2. The CDR3 contains 15 residues. With 5 bases clipped from V and 3 bases from J, the junction kept 10 bases outside the gene matches. Germline CDR1 is SQVTM and CDR2 is ANQGSEA. As DNA, the CDR3 is TGCAGCGTTCGGTTGGCTAGCGGGAGCATCTACGAGCAGTACTTC. It is translated as CSVRLASGSIYEQYF.

CDR3 in amino acids: CASSHPPEDTQYF. CDR3 in DNA: TGTGCCAGCAGCCATCCTCCCGAAGATACGCAGTATTTT. The chain uses TRBV7-6 and TRBJ2-3, with D unresolved. V lost 5 bases, J lost 5 bases, and 11 bases lay in between. CDR1 and CDR2 from the germline V gene are SGHVS and FNYEAQ. This CDR3 has 13 residues.

There are many counts of this clonotype. This chain connects TRBV7-2 to TRBJ2-7; no reliable D call. V lost 1 base and J 2 bases, leaving 9 bases between the germline ends. This CDR3 spans 14 amino acids. CDR1 and CDR2 from the germline V gene are SGHTA and FQGNSA. The CDR3: CASSLGLTTYEQYF. The CDR3 DNA is TGTGCCAGCAGCTTAGGACTGACGACCTACGAGCAGTACTTC.

This sequence joins TRBV11-1 and TRBJ2-2, with TRBD2 matching 8 bases. Germline V gene sequence: CDR1 SGHAT, CDR2 FQDESV (reference sequence). The length of the CDR3 is 16 residues. V lost 3 bases, J lost 5 bases, and 8 bases stayed unmatched. The CDR3 DNA is TGTGCCAGCAGCTTGGGAAGATCTAGCGGGACCGGGGAGCTGTTTTTT. It specifies CASSLGRSSGTGELFF.